This T cell receptor beta chain was identified in a study of blood T cell repertoires in COVID-19. Background on the study: The United States, Italy and Spain were the sources of the acute and convalescent COVID-19 samples. In each case, the material was cDNA or gDNA derived from T cells, B-cell-depleted T cells, or PBMCs.

The CDR3 is made up of 18 amino acids. Losses at the gene ends were 0 bases for V and 4 bases for J; bases not matched to a gene: 7. Per germline, CDR1 ENHRY and CDR2 SYGVKD. Per the study methods: Reference gene primer amplification gave nucleated cell count estimates. TCRdb keeps only in-frame clones here, not all; method: immunoSEQ multiplex PCR. V and J calls and clone size are those listed in that table; D and trimming were worked out from the DNA. The table has under 200,000 clones, around 83% seen once. This receptor was taken from a man aged 40-49 years with acute or convalescent COVID-19. The gene calls are TRBV10-3 and TRBJ2-2; TRBD1 aligns across 11 bases. Specimen: peripheral blood. CDR3: CAISESWTGGFGTGELFF. CDR3 DNA: TGTGCCATCAGTGAGTCATGGACAGGGGGCTTTGGCACCGGGGAGCTGTTTTTT.